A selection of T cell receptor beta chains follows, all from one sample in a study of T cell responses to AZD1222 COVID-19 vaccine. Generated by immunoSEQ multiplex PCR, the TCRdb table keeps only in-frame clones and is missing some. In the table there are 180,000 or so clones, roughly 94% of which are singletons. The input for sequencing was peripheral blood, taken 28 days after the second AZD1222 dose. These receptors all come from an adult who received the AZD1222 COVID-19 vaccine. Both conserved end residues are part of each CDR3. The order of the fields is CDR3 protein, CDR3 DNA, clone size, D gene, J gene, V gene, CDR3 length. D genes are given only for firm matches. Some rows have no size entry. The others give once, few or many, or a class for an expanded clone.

cdr3_aa: CASSATRQWNYEQYF
cdr3_nt: TGTGCCAGCAGTGCCACCAGACAGTGGAACTACGAGCAGTACTTC
clone_size: -
d_call: -
j_call: TRBJ2-7
v_call: TRBV2
cdr3_length: 15

cdr3_aa: CASSLDTGGITEAFF
cdr3_nt: TGTGCCAGCAGCTTGGATACAGGGGGGATCACTGAAGCTTTCTTT
clone_size: -
d_call: TRBD1
j_call: TRBJ1-1
v_call: TRBV5-8
cdr3_length: 15

cdr3_aa: CASSPPEGFTNEKLFF
cdr3_nt: TGTGCCAGCAGCCCCCCCGAGGGGTTTACTAATGAAAAACTGTTTTTT
clone_size: -
d_call: -
j_call: TRBJ1-4
v_call: TRBV7-9
cdr3_length: 16

cdr3_aa: CASSYDIDPSYEQYF
cdr3_nt: TGTGCCAGCAGTTACGACATAGACCCCTCCTACGAGCAGTACTTC
clone_size: -
d_call: -
j_call: TRBJ2-7
v_call: TRBV6-5
cdr3_length: 15

cdr3_aa: CASSKDRGGYGYTF
cdr3_nt: TGTGCCAGCAGTAAGGACAGGGGAGGCTATGGCTACACCTTC
clone_size: -
d_call: TRBD1
j_call: TRBJ1-2
v_call: TRBV2
cdr3_length: 14

cdr3_aa: CSGGGTGYTF
cdr3_nt: TGCAGCGGAGGGGGGACCGGCTACACCTTC
clone_size: -
d_call: -
j_call: TRBJ1-2
v_call: TRBV29-1
cdr3_length: 10

cdr3_aa: CASSGGTEVGHYEQYF
cdr3_nt: TGTGCCAGCAGTGGGGGGACAGAAGTGGGCCACTACGAGCAGTACTTC
clone_size: -
d_call: -
j_call: TRBJ2-7
v_call: TRBV6-2/TRBV6-3
cdr3_length: 16

cdr3_aa: CASSYGGAKDNSPLHF
cdr3_nt: TGTGCCAGCAGTTACGGCGGGGCCAAGGATAATTCACCCCTCCACTTT
clone_size: -
d_call: -
j_call: TRBJ1-6
v_call: TRBV6-5
cdr3_length: 16

cdr3_aa: CASSLRAGTEAFF
cdr3_nt: TGTGCCAGCAGCTTAAGGGCGGGCACTGAAGCTTTCTTT
clone_size: once
d_call: -
j_call: TRBJ1-1
v_call: TRBV11-2
cdr3_length: 13

cdr3_aa: CASSEGQGAVNEQFF
cdr3_nt: TGTGCCAGCAGCGAGGGACAGGGGGCAGTCAATGAGCAGTTCTTC
clone_size: -
d_call: TRBD1
j_call: TRBJ2-1
v_call: TRBV7-8
cdr3_length: 15

cdr3_aa: CASSLGSGTPGANVLTF
cdr3_nt: TGTGCCAGCAGCTTAGGGTCAGGGACTCCTGGGGCCAACGTCCTGACTTTC
clone_size: once
d_call: -
j_call: TRBJ2-6
v_call: TRBV7-9
cdr3_length: 17

cdr3_aa: CASSDARDRGRRYGYTF
cdr3_nt: TGTGCCAGCAGTGATGCCCGGGACAGGGGGCGGAGGTATGGCTACACCTTC
clone_size: -
d_call: TRBD1
j_call: TRBJ1-2
v_call: TRBV25-1
cdr3_length: 17

cdr3_aa: CASSQGWIAGKGNQPQHF
cdr3_nt: TGTGCCAGCAGCCAAGGATGGATTGCAGGAAAGGGCAATCAGCCCCAGCATTTT
clone_size: -
d_call: -
j_call: TRBJ1-5
v_call: TRBV3-1/TRBV3-2
cdr3_length: 18

cdr3_aa: CASSPQRSGGETQYF
cdr3_nt: TGTGCCAGCAGCCCGCAGAGATCCGGCGGGGAGACCCAGTACTTC
clone_size: -
d_call: -
j_call: TRBJ2-5
v_call: TRBV7-2
cdr3_length: 15

cdr3_aa: CASRHSRGVLDEQYF
cdr3_nt: TGTGCCAGCAGACATAGCAGGGGTGTTCTCGACGAGCAGTACTTC
clone_size: -
d_call: -
j_call: TRBJ2-7
v_call: TRBV27
cdr3_length: 15

cdr3_aa: CATSAGDNSPLHF
cdr3_nt: TGTGCCACCAGCGCAGGGGATAATTCACCCCTCCACTTT
clone_size: -
d_call: -
j_call: TRBJ1-6
v_call: TRBV15
cdr3_length: 13

cdr3_aa: CASSIGGRATEAFF
cdr3_nt: TGTGCCAGTAGTATAGGGGGGAGGGCCACTGAAGCTTTCTTT
clone_size: -
d_call: -
j_call: TRBJ1-1
v_call: TRBV19
cdr3_length: 14

cdr3_aa: CASSQSEGRGNTIYF
cdr3_nt: TGTGCCAGCAGCCAAAGTGAGGGGCGAGGAAACACCATATATTTT
clone_size: -
d_call: -
j_call: TRBJ1-3
v_call: TRBV27
cdr3_length: 15

cdr3_aa: CSGHQGNYGYTF
cdr3_nt: TGCAGCGGCCACCAGGGGAACTATGGCTACACCTTC
clone_size: once
d_call: -
j_call: TRBJ1-2
v_call: TRBV29-1
cdr3_length: 12

cdr3_aa: CAWVSGNYGYTF
cdr3_nt: TGTGCCTGGGTCTCCGGTAACTATGGCTACACCTTC
clone_size: -
d_call: -
j_call: TRBJ1-2
v_call: TRBV30
cdr3_length: 12

cdr3_aa: CASSEVPVWEQYF
cdr3_nt: TGTGCCAGCAGTGAAGTCCCCGTCTGGGAGCAGTACTTC
clone_size: -
d_call: -
j_call: TRBJ2-7
v_call: TRBV2
cdr3_length: 13

cdr3_aa: CASSSGLTGNTIYF
cdr3_nt: TGTGCCAGTAGTTCAGGGTTGACTGGAAACACCATATATTTT
clone_size: -
d_call: -
j_call: TRBJ1-3
v_call: TRBV19
cdr3_length: 14

cdr3_aa: CASSSLAGGEQYF
cdr3_nt: TGTGCCAGTAGCTCACTAGCGGGCGGCGAGCAGTACTTC
clone_size: -
d_call: TRBD2
j_call: TRBJ2-7
v_call: TRBV19
cdr3_length: 13

cdr3_aa: CASSPEAGGYNEQFF
cdr3_nt: TGTGCCAGCTCACCGGAAGCGGGGGGCTACAATGAGCAGTTCTTC
clone_size: -
d_call: TRBD2
j_call: TRBJ2-1
v_call: TRBV18
cdr3_length: 15

cdr3_aa: CASSEGALSLKDRAYEQYF
cdr3_nt: TGTGCCAGCAGTGAAGGGGCCCTCTCCCTGAAAGACAGGGCCTACGAGCAGTACTTC
clone_size: -
d_call: TRBD1
j_call: TRBJ2-7
v_call: TRBV6-1
cdr3_length: 19

cdr3_aa: CASSDGASGTSYEQYF
cdr3_nt: TGTGCCAGCAGTGATGGGGCTAGCGGGACCTCCTACGAGCAGTACTTC
clone_size: -
d_call: TRBD2
j_call: TRBJ2-7
v_call: TRBV2
cdr3_length: 16

cdr3_aa: CASSTGLGLYTF
cdr3_nt: TGTGCCAGCAGTACAGGGTTAGGTCTCTACACCTTC
clone_size: -
d_call: -
j_call: TRBJ1-2
v_call: TRBV12-3/TRBV12-4
cdr3_length: 12

cdr3_aa: CASSGYGTGAFYEQYF
cdr3_nt: TGTGCCAGCAGCGGGTATGGGACAGGGGCTTTTTACGAGCAGTACTTC
clone_size: few
d_call: TRBD1
j_call: TRBJ2-7
v_call: TRBV5-4
cdr3_length: 16

cdr3_aa: CATGSSGPQFF
cdr3_nt: TGTGCCACAGGGTCTAGCGGGCCACAGTTCTTC
clone_size: -
d_call: TRBD2
j_call: TRBJ2-1
v_call: TRBV24-1
cdr3_length: 11

cdr3_aa: CASSTPSGSVDEQYF
cdr3_nt: TGTGCCAGTAGTACCCCTAGCGGGAGTGTCGACGAGCAGTACTTC
clone_size: once
d_call: TRBD2
j_call: TRBJ2-7
v_call: TRBV19
cdr3_length: 15

cdr3_aa: CASGTRGYGYTF
cdr3_nt: TGTGCCAGCGGAACTAGGGGCTATGGCTACACCTTC
clone_size: -
d_call: -
j_call: TRBJ1-2
v_call: TRBV11-1
cdr3_length: 12

cdr3_aa: CASSLDRLSPTGELFF
cdr3_nt: TGTGCCAGCAGCTTAGATAGGCTATCCCCCACCGGGGAGCTGTTTTTT
clone_size: once
d_call: -
j_call: TRBJ2-2
v_call: TRBV11-2
cdr3_length: 16

cdr3_aa: CASSQIRGRGEAFF
cdr3_nt: TGCGCCAGCAGCCAAATTAGGGGCCGGGGTGAAGCTTTCTTT
clone_size: -
d_call: -
j_call: TRBJ1-1
v_call: TRBV4-1
cdr3_length: 14

cdr3_aa: CASSEGTGSGYTF
cdr3_nt: TGCGCCAGCAGTGAAGGGACAGGGTCTGGCTACACCTTC
clone_size: -
d_call: TRBD1
j_call: TRBJ1-2
v_call: TRBV10-1
cdr3_length: 13

cdr3_aa: CAWSVQGQHEAFF
cdr3_nt: TGTGCCTGGAGTGTACAGGGACAGCATGAAGCTTTCTTT
clone_size: -
d_call: TRBD1
j_call: TRBJ1-1
v_call: TRBV30
cdr3_length: 13

cdr3_aa: CASRRDRGPLAGGPGGANVLTF
cdr3_nt: TGCGCCAGCAGGCGAGACAGGGGGCCCCTAGCGGGAGGGCCTGGTGGGGCCAACGTCCTGACTTTC
clone_size: -
d_call: TRBD2
j_call: TRBJ2-6
v_call: TRBV5-1
cdr3_length: 22

cdr3_aa: CASITGQGSGEAFF
cdr3_nt: TGTGCCAGTATCACGGGACAGGGGTCTGGTGAAGCTTTCTTT
clone_size: -
d_call: TRBD1
j_call: TRBJ1-1
v_call: TRBV19
cdr3_length: 14

cdr3_aa: CASSYSVQGAEAFF
cdr3_nt: TGTGCCAGCAGTTACTCTGTACAGGGGGCTGAAGCTTTCTTT
clone_size: -
d_call: TRBD1
j_call: TRBJ1-1
v_call: TRBV6-5
cdr3_length: 14

cdr3_aa: CASSMGDGHTEAFF
cdr3_nt: TGTGCCAGTAGTATGGGAGACGGACACACTGAAGCTTTCTTT
clone_size: -
d_call: -
j_call: TRBJ1-1
v_call: TRBV19
cdr3_length: 14

cdr3_aa: CASSLDRGFPEKLFF
cdr3_nt: TGTGCCAGCAGTTTGGATCGGGGGTTTCCTGAAAAACTGTTTTTT
clone_size: once
d_call: -
j_call: TRBJ1-4
v_call: TRBV28
cdr3_length: 15

cdr3_aa: CASSLMAGGSYNEQFF
cdr3_nt: TGTGCCAGCAGCTTAATGGCGGGAGGTTCCTACAATGAGCAGTTCTTC
clone_size: many
d_call: TRBD2
j_call: TRBJ2-1
v_call: TRBV11-2
cdr3_length: 16

cdr3_aa: CASSSNRGQGTEAFF
cdr3_nt: TGTGCCAGCAGCTCTAACAGGGGGCAGGGCACTGAAGCTTTCTTT
clone_size: -
d_call: TRBD1
j_call: TRBJ1-1
v_call: TRBV7-2
cdr3_length: 15